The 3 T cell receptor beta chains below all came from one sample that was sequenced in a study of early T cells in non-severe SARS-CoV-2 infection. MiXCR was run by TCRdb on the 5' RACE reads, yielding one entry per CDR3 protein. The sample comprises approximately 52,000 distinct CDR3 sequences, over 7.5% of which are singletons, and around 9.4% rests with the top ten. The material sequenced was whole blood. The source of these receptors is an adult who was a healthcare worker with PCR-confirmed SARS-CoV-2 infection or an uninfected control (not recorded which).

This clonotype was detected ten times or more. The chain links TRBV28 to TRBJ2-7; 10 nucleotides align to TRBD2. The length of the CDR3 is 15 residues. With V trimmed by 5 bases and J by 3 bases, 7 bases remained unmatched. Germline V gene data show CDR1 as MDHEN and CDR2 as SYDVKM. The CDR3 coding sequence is TGTGCCAGCAGTCTCTCTAGCGGGGGCCTCTACGAGCAGTACTTC. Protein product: CASSLSSGGLYEQYF.

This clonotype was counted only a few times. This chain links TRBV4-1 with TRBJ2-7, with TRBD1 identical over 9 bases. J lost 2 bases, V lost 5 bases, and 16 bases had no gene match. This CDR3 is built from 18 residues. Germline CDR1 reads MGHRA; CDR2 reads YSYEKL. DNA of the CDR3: TGCGCCAGCAGCAAAAACACAGTCGGGACAGGGTTCCCCTACGAGCAGTACTTC. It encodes CASSKNTVGTGFPYEQYF.

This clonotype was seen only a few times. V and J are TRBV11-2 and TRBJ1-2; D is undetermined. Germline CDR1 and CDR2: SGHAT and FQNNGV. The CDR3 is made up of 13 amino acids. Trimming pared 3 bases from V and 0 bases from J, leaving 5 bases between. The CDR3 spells CASSFSPNYGYTF. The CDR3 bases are TGTGCCAGCAGCTTTTCACCTAACTATGGCTACACCTTC.